This TCR beta chain is from a study of blood T cell repertoires in COVID-19. Study details: PBMCs, B-cell-depleted T cells, or T cells provided the cDNA or gDNA that made up the material.

This clone was observed many times. CDR1 and CDR2 from the germline V gene are LGHNA and YNFKEQ. The CDR3 spans 15 residues. Trimming removed 4 bases from V and 3 bases from J; junction bases left unmatched: 5. As originally analysed: Estimation of nucleated cell counts relied on the amplification of reference gene primers. Using immunoSEQ multiplex PCR, the repertoire was profiled, and TCRdb retains in-frame clones only, with some absent. V and J calls and clone size come straight from that table; D and trimming were deduced from the DNA. This sample has hundreds of thousands of clones, with around nine tenths found just once.

The sample taken for sequencing was peripheral blood. This clonotype originated in an older woman who had recovered from COVID-19. This chain connects TRBV4-2 to TRBJ2-3; 9 bases agree with TRBD1. DNA of the CDR3: TGTGCCAGCAGCCTCGGGACAGGGTTGACAGATACGCAGTATTTT. Its protein product is CASSLGTGLTDTQYF.